This T cell receptor (beta chain) was captured in a study of shared clonotypes between healthy human individuals. At the level of the study: Per donor, CD8 memory used one plate, CD8 naive used two, CD4 memory used three and CD4 naive used three.

Overall study findings and caveats: Naive subsets, compared against memory subsets, generally had larger estimated richness values.

When replicate PCRs were run on sorted subsets, they used 200 ng DNA, roughly 30,000 T cell genomes. Repertoires were generated with immunoSEQ multiplex PCR, while TCRdb's copy carries only in-frame clones and drops some. Among approximately 110,000 clones listed, around 71% were seen once. Worth noting for this clone: Antigen specificity is unknown.

This CDR3 is 18 amino acids long. The V and J ends lost 0 bases and 5 bases, in that order; junction bases with no gene match: 10. Germline V lookup: CDR1 LNHNV, CDR2 YYDKDF (reference sequence). The material sequenced was memory CD8+ T cells sorted from blood. Noted subset: CD45RO+ cells pooled with CCR7-negative TemRA cells. The receptor was isolated from a woman aged 25 to 39 in good health. The V and J genes are TRBV15 and TRBJ2-3; TRBD2 matches 11 bases. CDR3 residues: CATSREPLLLAGGDTQYF. DNA of the CDR3: TGTGCCACCAGCAGAGAGCCCCTCCTTCTAGCGGGAGGAGATACGCAGTATTTT.